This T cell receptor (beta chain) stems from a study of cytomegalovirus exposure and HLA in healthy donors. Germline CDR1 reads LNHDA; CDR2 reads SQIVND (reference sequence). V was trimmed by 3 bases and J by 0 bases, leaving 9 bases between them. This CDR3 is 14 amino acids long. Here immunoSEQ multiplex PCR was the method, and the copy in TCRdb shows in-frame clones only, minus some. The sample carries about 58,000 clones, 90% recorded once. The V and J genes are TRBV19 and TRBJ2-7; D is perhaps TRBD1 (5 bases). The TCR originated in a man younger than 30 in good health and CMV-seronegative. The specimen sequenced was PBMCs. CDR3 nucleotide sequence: TGTGCCAGTAGTATTCGAGACAGCTCCTACGAGCAGTACTTC. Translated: CASSIRDSSYEQYF.